Sequencing of this TCR beta chain was carried out in a study of T cells in localized non-small cell lung cancer. The CDR3 has 11 amino acids. The germline CDR1 and CDR2 sequences are LNHDA and SQIVND (reference sequence). V was pared by 6 bases and J by 9 bases, with 8 bases between. In regard to this clone: Its antigen is still unknown.

Findings and caveats of the study: Adjacent lung was found to contain a median roughly 58 of the top 100 tumor clones. As only one tumor region underwent sequencing, heterogeneity remains possible.

The method was immunoSEQ multiplex PCR; TCRdb's version includes in-frame clones alone and lacks a portion of them. The profile shows roughly 50,000 clones, approximately 91% of them singletons. V and J are TRBV19 and TRBJ1-4, with D unclear. Sample: peripheral blood, taken before any cancer treatment. This clonotype was obtained from a man between 35 and 75 years old with stage I lung adenocarcinoma. The CDR3 bases are TGTGCCAGTAGCTCCTACCAAAAACTGTTTTTT. It translates to CASSSYQKLFF.